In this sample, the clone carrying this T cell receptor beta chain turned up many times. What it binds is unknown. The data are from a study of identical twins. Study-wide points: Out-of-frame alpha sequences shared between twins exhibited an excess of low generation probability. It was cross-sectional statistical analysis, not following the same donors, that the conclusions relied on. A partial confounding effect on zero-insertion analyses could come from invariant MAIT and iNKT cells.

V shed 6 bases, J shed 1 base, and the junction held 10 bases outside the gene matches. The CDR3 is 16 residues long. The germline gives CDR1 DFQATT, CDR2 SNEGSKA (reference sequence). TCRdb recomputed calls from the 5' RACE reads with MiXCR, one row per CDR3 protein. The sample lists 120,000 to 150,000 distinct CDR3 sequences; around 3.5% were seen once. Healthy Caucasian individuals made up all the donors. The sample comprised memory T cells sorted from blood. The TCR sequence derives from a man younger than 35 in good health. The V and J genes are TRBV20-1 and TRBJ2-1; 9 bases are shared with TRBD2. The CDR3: CSALRGAGGSYNEQFF. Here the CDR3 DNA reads TGCAGTGCCCTTCGCGGAGCGGGAGGATCCTACAATGAGCAGTTCTTC.